These 15 T cell receptor beta chains were all obtained from the same sample, sequenced in a study of shared T cell receptors in the human thymus (dated by TCRdb to the early 2020s). The library came from the immunoSEQ multiplex PCR assay. In TCRdb, the immuneACCESS table is reduced to in-frame sequences with V and J assigned. These tables do not hold every clone; where another copy was compared, an unresolved V gene accounts for under half, and the others remain unexplained. The sample contains some 760,000 clones, approximately 83% of them found a single time. The leading ten clones occupy more than 0.008% of the sample. The same data also contributed to another study, on human thymus T cells.

Sequencing input: thymocytes. These receptors came from a girl in the first two years of life with a congenital heart defect. Donor details come from another sample of the same person, matched by shared clones.

Comments on this clone: The junction departs from germline at one end; a sequencing error may be responsible. The same CDR3 is also encoded by other DNA sequences in this sample. V gene TRBV4-3 combines with J gene TRBJ1-6; perhaps TRBD1 as D (6 bases). There are 18 residues in the CDR3. Germline CDR1 is LGHNA and CDR2 is YSLEER. Here the CDR3 DNA reads TGCGCCAGCAGCCAAGTTCCCCCGGACAGCTCCTATAATTCCCCCCTCCACTTT. The encoded protein is CASSQVPPDSSYNSPLHF.

The J gene is TRBJ2-1, the V gene TRBV7-8; the match to TRBD2 covers 9 bases. Germline loops: CDR1 SGHVS, CDR2 FQNEAQ. V dropped 2 bases and J dropped 0; count of bases not matched to a gene: 17. The CDR3 has 21 residues. The CDR3 loop reads CASSLNWGTASGASSYNEQFF. CDR3 DNA: TGTGCCAGCAGCTTAAATTGGGGGACTGCTAGCGGGGCGAGCTCCTACAATGAGCAGTTCTTC.

This chain links TRBV5-5 with TRBJ1-5; weak D call: TRBD1 (5 bases). V was clipped by 1 base and J by 2 bases, with 13 bases between them. This CDR3 has 16 residues. Germline V gene lookup returns CDR1 SGHKS and CDR2 YYEKEE (reference sequence). CDR3 nucleotides: TGTGCCAGCAGCTTGCGCGGGGCGGAGGGCAATCAGCCCCAGCATTTT. Translated: CASSLRGAEGNQPQHF. Full variable domain (remainder filled in from reference TRBV5-5 and TRBJ1-5): DAGVTQSPTHLIKTRGQQVTLRCSPISGHKSVSWYQQVLGQGPQFIFQYYEKEERGRGNFPDRFSARQFPNYSSELNVNALLLGDSALYLCASSLRGAEGNQPQHFGDGTRLSIL.

This clone was counted only a few times. The V gene is TRBV10-3, the J gene TRBJ1-3; D gene unclear. V was trimmed by 0 bases and J by 4 bases, leaving 7 bases between them. Germline V gives CDR1 ENHRY, CDR2 SYGVKD. CDR3 length equals 14 residues. The CDR3 loop reads CAISESIAGNTIYF. As DNA, the CDR3 is TGTGCCATCAGTGAGTCGATAGCCGGAAACACCATATATTTT.

V usage is TRBV6-5 and J usage is TRBJ1-5; no definite D call. In germline, CDR1 is MNHEY, CDR2 SVGAGI. The CDR3 is 14 amino acids. V lost 0 bases to trimming and J lost 5 bases, with 8 bases between them. The CDR3 DNA reads TGTGCCAGCAGTTACTCGAGAGGTCATCAGCCCCAGCATTTT. Protein: CASSYSRGHQPQHF.

V gene TRBV2 combines with J gene TRBJ1-6, with D perhaps matching TRBD1 (5 bases). Deletions cut 4 bases from V and 8 bases from J, with 21 bases between. The CDR3 covers 17 residues. Germline V lookup: CDR1 SNHLY, CDR2 FYNNEI. The chain's CDR3 is CASSGWEGPRGDSPLHF. The CDR3 DNA reads TGTGCCAGCAGTGGTTGGGAGGGCCCTAGGGGAGATTCACCCCTCCACTTT.

The J gene is TRBJ1-1, the V gene TRBV9, with no clear D. The CDR3 is 14 amino acids. Trimming removed 1 base at V and 7 bases at J, with 14 bases between. In germline, CDR1 is SGDLS, CDR2 YYNGEE. The CDR3 reads CASSVTPAGREAFF. CDR3 sequence (DNA): TGTGCCAGCAGCGTAACCCCTGCAGGCCGTGAAGCTTTCTTT.

CDR3 DNA sequence: TGTGCCAGCAGCTTCGGGACAGGGGGCAAATACCACTATGGCTACACCTTC. Translating it yields CASSFGTGGKYHYGYTF. This chain uses TRBV11-2 with TRBJ1-2; 12 nucleotides agree with TRBD1. This CDR3 is 17 amino acids long. Germline CDR1 is SGHAT and CDR2 is FQNNGV. V lost 3 bases to trimming and J lost 3 bases; unmatched junction nucleotides: 8. The complete variable domain, with remaining parts taken from reference TRBV11-2 and TRBJ1-2, reads EAGVAQSPRYKIIEKRQSVAFWCNPISGHATLYWYQQILGQGPKLLIQFQNNGVVDDSQLPKDRFSAERLKGVDSTLKIQPAKLEDSAVYLCASSFGTGGKYHYGYTFGSGTRLTVV.

The rearrangement links TRBV28 to TRBJ2-5; 9 positions match TRBD1. Trimming at V came to 2 bases and at J to 4 bases, leaving 5 bases not matched to a gene. This CDR3 is 15 amino acids long. Germline-derived CDR1 and CDR2 are MDHEN and SYDVKM. The CDR3 bases are TGTGCCAGCAGTTTAGGGGACAGGGTTGGAGAGACCCAGTACTTC. Translated: CASSLGDRVGETQYF.

This clone was found once. The chain carries TRBV29-1 and TRBJ1-2; 9 bases match TRBD1. Unmatched junction bases numbered 6, after V lost 6 bases and J lost 1 base. Per the germline V gene, CDR1 is SQVTM and CDR2 is ANQGSEA. CDR3 length: 14 amino acids. CDR3 in amino acids: CSVDRQGGNYGYTF. CDR3 nucleotides: TGCAGCGTAGATAGACAGGGGGGTAACTATGGCTACACCTTC.

V usage is TRBV7-9 and J usage is TRBJ2-5; 9 nucleotides match TRBD2. The V gene end was trimmed by 5 bases and the J gene end by 0 bases; junction bases not matched to a gene: 10. Germline CDR1 and CDR2: SEHNR and FQNEAQ (reference sequence). This CDR3 is 17 amino acids long. The CDR3 is CASSPLAGARYQETQYF. Here the CDR3 DNA reads TGTGCCAGCAGCCCATTAGCGGGGGCACGGTACCAAGAGACCCAGTACTTC.

V usage is TRBV6-5 and J usage is TRBJ1-6; tentative D call: TRBD1 (6 bases). Germline CDR1 MNHEY, CDR2 SVGAGI. The CDR3 spans 13 residues. The V end was cut by 6 bases, the J end by 7 bases, with 10 bases between. CDR3 nucleotide sequence: TGTGCCAGCAGACAGGGAAGGAATTCACCCCTCCACTTT. This sequence encodes CASRQGRNSPLHF.

The chain employs TRBV5-5 and TRBJ1-1; 12 nucleotides align to TRBD1. This CDR3 is built from 18 residues. Germline V gene data show CDR1 as SGHKS and CDR2 as YYEKEE (reference sequence). V shed 4 bases and J 3 bases; nucleotides not matched to a gene: 13. CDR3 bases: TGTGCCAGCAGCACGGACCGGGACAGGGGGCGCGGGGACACTGAAGCTTTCTTT. Translated: CASSTDRDRGRGDTEAFF.

The chain carries TRBV6-1 and TRBJ1-1; D unresolved. Between the trimmed V and J ends, which lost 4 bases and 1 base, there was a span of 16 bases. Germline-derived CDR1 and CDR2 are MNHNS and SASEGT. This CDR3 comprises 16 residues. The CDR3, as DNA: TGTGCCAGCAGTGTGGTACAGATCCATCCGAACACTGAAGCTTTCTTT. It encodes CASSVVQIHPNTEAFF.

This clone was seen just once. The gene calls are TRBV5-1 and TRBJ2-6; TRBD1 might be the D (6 bases). This CDR3 contains 15 residues. Germline V gene lookup returns CDR1 SGHRS and CDR2 YFSETQ. Trimming removed 3 bases at V and 0 bases at J, with 7 bases between. The CDR3 DNA follows: TGCGCCAGCAGCTACAGGGTCTCTGGGGCCAACGTCCTGACTTTC. This codes for CASSYRVSGANVLTF.